A selection of T cell receptor beta chains follows, all from one sample in a study of cytomegalovirus exposure and HLA in healthy donors. TCRdb's copy holds only in-frame clones and misses some; the assay was immunoSEQ multiplex PCR. The sample holds tens of thousands of clones, 60% to 75% seen once. Sequenced sample: PBMCs. The source is a male donor in good health and CMV-seropositive. CDR3s include the opening cysteine and the closing phenylalanine or tryptophan. A D gene is named only where the DNA matches it firmly. A clone size is listed for some rows: how often the clone was seen (once, few, many), or a class if it is expanded.

v_gene: TRBV7-3
abundance: NA
d_gene: TRBD2
j_gene: TRBJ2-3
CDR3nt: TGTGCCAGCAGTCCCCCGGGACTAGCGGGAGCTGATACGCAGTATTTT
CDR3aa: CASSPPGLAGADTQYF

v_gene: TRBV5-1
abundance: NA
d_gene: NA
j_gene: TRBJ2-7
CDR3nt: TGCGCCAGCAGCTCGGCCAGGGGAAGGAGCTCCTACGAGCAGTACTTC
CDR3aa: CASSSARGRSSYEQYF

v_gene: TRBV6-5
abundance: NA
d_gene: TRBD1
j_gene: TRBJ2-5
CDR3nt: TGTGCCAGCAGTCGAGGGACAGGGTACCAAGAGACCCAGTACTTC
CDR3aa: CASSRGTGYQETQYF

v_gene: TRBV7-2
abundance: NA
d_gene: TRBD1
j_gene: TRBJ1-4
CDR3nt: TGTGCCAGCAGCTCGGGACAGGGAAGGAATGAAAAACTGTTTTTT
CDR3aa: CASSSGQGRNEKLFF

v_gene: TRBV9
abundance: NA
d_gene: NA
j_gene: TRBJ1-2
CDR3nt: TGTGCCAGCAGCGTAACCTTTGACTGGCCTTATGGCTACACCTTC
CDR3aa: CASSVTFDWPYGYTF

v_gene: TRBV6-1
abundance: NA
d_gene: NA
j_gene: TRBJ2-4
CDR3nt: TGTGCCAGCAATACAGGCCGTGGAAACATTCAGTACTTC
CDR3aa: CASNTGRGNIQYF

v_gene: TRBV27
abundance: few
d_gene: TRBD2
j_gene: TRBJ2-3
CDR3nt: TGTGCCAGCAGTTTAGGCGGGGGGATCACAGATACGCAGTATTTT
CDR3aa: CASSLGGGITDTQYF

v_gene: TRBV9
abundance: NA
d_gene: TRBD2
j_gene: TRBJ2-5
CDR3nt: TGTGCCAGCAGCTTAGGACTAGCGGGGGGGCCGGGGGAGACCCAGTACTTC
CDR3aa: CASSLGLAGGPGETQYF

v_gene: TRBV6-6
abundance: NA
d_gene: TRBD1
j_gene: TRBJ1-2
CDR3nt: TGTGCCAGCAGGAAGACAGGGACATCCTCCCTCTTC
CDR3aa: CASRKTGTSSLF

v_gene: TRBV29-1
abundance: NA
d_gene: NA
j_gene: TRBJ2-1
CDR3nt: TGCAGCGTACGGGACTCTACGTACAATGAGCAGTTCTTC
CDR3aa: CSVRDSTYNEQFF

v_gene: TRBV7-9
abundance: NA
d_gene: TRBD2
j_gene: TRBJ2-7
CDR3nt: TGTGCCAGCAGCTTACGGAGCGGGAGCTCCTACGAGCAGTACTTC
CDR3aa: CASSLRSGSSYEQYF

v_gene: TRBV9
abundance: NA
d_gene: NA
j_gene: TRBJ2-1
CDR3nt: TGTGCCAGCAGCCCCCTGGAGGGGTTCATTGAGCAGTTCTTC
CDR3aa: CASSPLEGFIEQFF

v_gene: TRBV9
abundance: few
d_gene: NA
j_gene: TRBJ1-6
CDR3nt: TGTGCCAGCAGCGTAGAGAGGGATGTCCGGGTATTGCCCCTCCACTTT
CDR3aa: CASSVERDVRVLPLHF

v_gene: TRBV5-1
abundance: NA
d_gene: NA
j_gene: TRBJ1-3
CDR3nt: TGCGCCAGCAGCGGGGACACACTTTCTGGAAACACCATATATTTT
CDR3aa: CASSGDTLSGNTIYF

v_gene: TRBV9
abundance: NA
d_gene: NA
j_gene: TRBJ1-2
CDR3nt: TGTGCCAGCAGCCCACATACAACAGGGAACGACTATGGCTACACCTTC
CDR3aa: CASSPHTTGNDYGYTF

v_gene: TRBV5-6
abundance: NA
d_gene: TRBD1
j_gene: TRBJ1-1
CDR3nt: TGTGCCAGCAGCTCCGGGACAGTTATGAACACTGAAGCTTTCTTT
CDR3aa: CASSSGTVMNTEAFF

v_gene: TRBV6-5
abundance: NA
d_gene: TRBD1
j_gene: TRBJ2-6
CDR3nt: TGTGCCAGCAGTTCCGGGACAGGGGCTGGGGCCAACGTCCTGACTTTC
CDR3aa: CASSSGTGAGANVLTF

v_gene: TRBV13
abundance: NA
d_gene: TRBD2
j_gene: TRBJ2-7
CDR3nt: TGTGCCAGCAGCTTAGGGTCGGGACTAGGGACCTACGAGCAGTACTTC
CDR3aa: CASSLGSGLGTYEQYF